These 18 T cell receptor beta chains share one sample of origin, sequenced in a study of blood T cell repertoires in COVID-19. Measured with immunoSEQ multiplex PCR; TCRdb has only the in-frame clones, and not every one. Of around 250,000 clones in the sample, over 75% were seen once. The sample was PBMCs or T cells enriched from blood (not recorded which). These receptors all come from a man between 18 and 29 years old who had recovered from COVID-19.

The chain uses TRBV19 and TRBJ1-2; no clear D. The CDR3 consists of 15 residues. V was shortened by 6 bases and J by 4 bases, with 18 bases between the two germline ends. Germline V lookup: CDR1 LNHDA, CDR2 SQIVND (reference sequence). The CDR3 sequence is CASSLTFLSGYGYTF. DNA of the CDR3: TGTGCCAGTAGCCTGACATTCCTCAGCGGCTATGGCTACACCTTC.

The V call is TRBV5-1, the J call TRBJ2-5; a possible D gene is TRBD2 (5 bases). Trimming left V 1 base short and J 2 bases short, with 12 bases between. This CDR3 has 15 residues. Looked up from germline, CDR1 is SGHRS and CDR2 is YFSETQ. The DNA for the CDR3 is TGCGCCAGCAGCTTGATCCCCGGGGTTCAAGAGACCCAGTACTTC. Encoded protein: CASSLIPGVQETQYF. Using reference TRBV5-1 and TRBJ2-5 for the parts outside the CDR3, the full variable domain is KAGVTQTPRYLIKTRGQQVTLSCSPISGHRSVSWYQQTPGQGLQFLFEYFSETQRNKGNFPGRFSGRQFSNSRSEMNVSTLELGDSALYLCASSLIPGVQETQYFGPGTRLLVL.

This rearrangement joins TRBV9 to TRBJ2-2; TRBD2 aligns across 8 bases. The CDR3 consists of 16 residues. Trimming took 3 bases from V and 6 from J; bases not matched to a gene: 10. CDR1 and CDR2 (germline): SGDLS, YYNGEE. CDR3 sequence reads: CASSAEWTSQAGELFF. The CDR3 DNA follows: TGTGCCAGCAGCGCGGAATGGACTAGCCAGGCCGGGGAGCTGTTTTTT. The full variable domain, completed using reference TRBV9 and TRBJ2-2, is DSGVTQTPKHLITATGQRVTLRCSPRSGDLSVYWYQQSLDQGLQFLIQYYNGEERAKGNILERFSAQQFPDLHSELNLSSLELGDSALYFCASSAEWTSQAGELFFGEGSRLTVL.

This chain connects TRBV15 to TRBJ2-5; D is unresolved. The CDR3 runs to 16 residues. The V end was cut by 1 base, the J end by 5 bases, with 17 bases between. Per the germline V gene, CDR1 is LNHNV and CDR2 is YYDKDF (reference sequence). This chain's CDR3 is CATSRGAQSISETQYF. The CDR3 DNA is TGTGCCACCAGCAGAGGGGCCCAAAGCATATCGGAGACCCAGTACTTC.

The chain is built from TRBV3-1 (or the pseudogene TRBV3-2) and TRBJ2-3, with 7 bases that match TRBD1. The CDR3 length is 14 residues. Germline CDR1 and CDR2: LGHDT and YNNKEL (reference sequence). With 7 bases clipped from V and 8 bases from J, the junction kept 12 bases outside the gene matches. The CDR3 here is CASTGTAGRGTQYF. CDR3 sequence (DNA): TGTGCCAGCACCGGGACAGCCGGACGGGGTACGCAGTATTTT.

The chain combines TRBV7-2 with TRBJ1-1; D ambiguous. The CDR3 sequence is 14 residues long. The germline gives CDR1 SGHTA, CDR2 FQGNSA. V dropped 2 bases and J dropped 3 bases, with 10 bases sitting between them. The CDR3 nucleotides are TGTGCCAGCAGCTTAAGCGGTCAACACACTGAAGCTTTCTTT. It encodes CASSLSGQHTEAFF. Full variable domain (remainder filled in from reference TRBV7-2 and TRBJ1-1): GAGVSQSPSNKVTEKGKDVELRCDPISGHTALYWYRQSLGQGLEFLIYFQGNSAPDKSGLPSDRFSAERTGGSVSTLTIQRTQQEDSAVYLCASSLSGQHTEAFFGQGTRLTVV.

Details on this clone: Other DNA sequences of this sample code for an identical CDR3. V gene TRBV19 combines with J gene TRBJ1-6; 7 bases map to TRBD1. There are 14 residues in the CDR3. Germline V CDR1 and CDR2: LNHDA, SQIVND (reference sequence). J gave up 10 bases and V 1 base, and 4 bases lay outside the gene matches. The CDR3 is CASSIGQGGSPLHF. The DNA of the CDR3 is TGTGCCAGTAGTATAGGGCAGGGGGGCTCACCCCTCCACTTT.

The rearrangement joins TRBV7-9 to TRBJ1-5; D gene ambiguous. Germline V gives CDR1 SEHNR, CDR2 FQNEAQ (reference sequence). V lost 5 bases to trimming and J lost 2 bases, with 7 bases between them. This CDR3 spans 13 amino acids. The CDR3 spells CASSPGGNQPQHF. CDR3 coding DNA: TGTGCCAGCAGCCCCGGAGGCAATCAGCCCCAGCATTTT.

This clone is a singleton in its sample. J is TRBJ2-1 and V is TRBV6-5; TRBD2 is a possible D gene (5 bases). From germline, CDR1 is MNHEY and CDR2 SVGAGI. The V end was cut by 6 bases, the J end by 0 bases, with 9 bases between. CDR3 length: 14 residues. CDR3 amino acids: CASREVVSYNEQFF. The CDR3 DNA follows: TGTGCCAGCAGGGAGGTCGTCTCCTACAATGAGCAGTTCTTC.

This CDR3 reads CASSRWDRDIRKTQYF. Written as DNA, the CDR3 is TGTGCCAGCAGCCGGTGGGACAGAGACATTCGAAAGACCCAGTACTTC. The chain joins TRBV3-1 (or the pseudogene TRBV3-2) to TRBJ2-5; 7 positions match TRBD1. CDR1 is LGHDT and CDR2 is YNNKEL in the germline V gene (reference sequence). The CDR3 consists of 16 residues. V shed 4 bases, J shed 6 bases, and the junction held 14 bases outside the gene matches.

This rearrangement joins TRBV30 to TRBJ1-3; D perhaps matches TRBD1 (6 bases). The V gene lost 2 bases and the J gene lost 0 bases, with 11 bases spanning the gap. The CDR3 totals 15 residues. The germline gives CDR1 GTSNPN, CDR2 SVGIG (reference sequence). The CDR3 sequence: CAWSPQGSSGNTIYF. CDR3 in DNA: TGTGCCTGGAGTCCCCAGGGGAGCTCTGGAAACACCATATATTTT.

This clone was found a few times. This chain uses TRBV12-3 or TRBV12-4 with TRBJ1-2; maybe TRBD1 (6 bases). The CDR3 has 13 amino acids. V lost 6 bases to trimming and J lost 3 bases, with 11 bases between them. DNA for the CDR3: TGTGCCAGCAGCAGGACAGTATACTATGGCTACACCTTC. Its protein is CASSRTVYYGYTF.

CDR3 amino acids: CASTPRGLEQFF. CDR3 nucleotide sequence: TGTGCCAGCACCCCCCGGGGTTTAGAGCAGTTCTTC. The gene calls are TRBV6-4 and TRBJ2-1; perhaps TRBD2 as D (5 bases). V dropped 7 bases and J dropped 10 bases, with 14 bases sitting between them. Germline loops: CDR1 MRHNA, CDR2 SNTAGT. The CDR3 covers 12 residues.

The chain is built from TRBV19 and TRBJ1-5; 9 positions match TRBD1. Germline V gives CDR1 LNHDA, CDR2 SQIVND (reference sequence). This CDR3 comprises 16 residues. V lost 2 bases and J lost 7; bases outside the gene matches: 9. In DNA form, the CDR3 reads TGTGCCAGTAGTATACTAGGACAGGGGATAGCGCAGCCCCAGCATTTT. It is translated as CASSILGQGIAQPQHF.

The CDR3 DNA is TGTGCCAGCAGTTCCGCCACTAGCACCGGGGAGCTGTTTTTT. Translated: CASSSATSTGELFF. This chain joins TRBV6-2 or TRBV6-3 and TRBJ2-2; D possibly corresponds to TRBD2 (5 bases). Germline values: CDR1 MNHEY, CDR2 SVGEGT. This CDR3 is 14 amino acids long. V was shortened by 4 bases and J by 4 bases, with 10 bases between the two germline ends.

The CDR3: CASSLAGAIQETQYF. CDR3 nucleotide sequence: TGTGCCAGCAGCTTAGCAGGGGCCATACAAGAGACCCAGTACTTC. The V call is TRBV7-9, the J call TRBJ2-5, with D perhaps matching TRBD1 (5 bases). Per the germline V gene, CDR1 is SEHNR and CDR2 is FQNEAQ (reference sequence). With 0 bases removed from V and 2 bases from J, the gap between germline ends came to 10 bases. This CDR3 has 15 residues.

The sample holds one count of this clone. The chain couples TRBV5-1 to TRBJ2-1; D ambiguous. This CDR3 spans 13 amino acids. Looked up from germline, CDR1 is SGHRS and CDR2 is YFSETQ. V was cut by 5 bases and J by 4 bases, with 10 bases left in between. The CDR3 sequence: CASRPPRYNEQFF. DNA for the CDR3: TGCGCCAGCAGACCCCCCCGGTACAATGAGCAGTTCTTC.

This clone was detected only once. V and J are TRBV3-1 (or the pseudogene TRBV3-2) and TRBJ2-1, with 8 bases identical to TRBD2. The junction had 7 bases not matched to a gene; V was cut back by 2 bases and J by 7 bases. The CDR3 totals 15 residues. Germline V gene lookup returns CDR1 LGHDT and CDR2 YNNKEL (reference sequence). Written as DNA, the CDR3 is TGTGCCAGCAGCCAAAGGACTAGCCCTGATAATGAGCAGTTCTTC. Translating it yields CASSQRTSPDNEQFF.